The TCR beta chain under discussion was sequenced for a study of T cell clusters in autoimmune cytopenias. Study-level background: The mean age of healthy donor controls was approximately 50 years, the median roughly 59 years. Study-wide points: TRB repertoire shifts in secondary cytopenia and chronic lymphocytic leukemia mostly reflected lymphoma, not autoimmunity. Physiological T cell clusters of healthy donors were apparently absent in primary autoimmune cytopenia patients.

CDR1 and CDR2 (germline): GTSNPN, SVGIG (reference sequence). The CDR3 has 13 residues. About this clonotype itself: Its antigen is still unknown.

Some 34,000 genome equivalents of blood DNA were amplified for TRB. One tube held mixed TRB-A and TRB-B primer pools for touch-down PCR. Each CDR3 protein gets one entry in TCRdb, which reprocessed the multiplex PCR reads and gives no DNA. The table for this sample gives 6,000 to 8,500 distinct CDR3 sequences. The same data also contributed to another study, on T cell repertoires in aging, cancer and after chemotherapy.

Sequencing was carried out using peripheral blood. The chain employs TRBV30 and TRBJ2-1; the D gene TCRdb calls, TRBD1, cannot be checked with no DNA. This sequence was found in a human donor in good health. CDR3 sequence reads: CAWYPGHHNEQFF.